One and the same sample provided the 29 T cell receptor beta chains below, sequenced in a study of control samples from healthy donors and cancer patients. Clones were sequenced by immunoSEQ multiplex PCR, and TCRdb holds only the in-frame ones, with some missing. There are 50,000 to 75,000 clones in the sample; around 90% occur only once, and almost 6% lies in the top ten. The sample was PBMCs. The receptor source for this set is a man between 60 and 75 years old with colorectal cancer.

The chain uses TRBV14 and TRBJ2-3, with D possibly matching TRBD1 (6 bases). The V gene's germline CDR1 is SGHDN and CDR2 FVKESK. The CDR3 sequence is 13 residues long. The V end lost 4 bases, the J end lost 6 bases, and 11 bases lay between the germline ends. The CDR3 DNA follows: TGTGCCAGCAGCCCCAGAAGGGGGGATACGCAGTATTTT. Its translation is CASSPRRGDTQYF.

The CDR3 spells CAITEEPGTGLRGYTF. CDR3 nucleotide sequence: TGTGCCATCACCGAAGAACCCGGGACAGGGTTGAGAGGCTACACCTTC. This chain connects TRBV10-3 to TRBJ1-2, with 9 bases matching TRBD1. After removal of 7 bases from V and 8 bases from J, the junction contained 17 bases not matched to a gene. The CDR3 covers 16 residues. The germline gives CDR1 ENHRY, CDR2 SYGVKD.

This chain links TRBV10-3 with TRBJ1-1; possible D gene TRBD1, 5 bases. V was pared by 5 bases and J by 1 base, with 8 bases between. CDR1 and CDR2 (germline): ENHRY, SYGVKD. This CDR3 is 13 amino acids long. For the CDR3, the DNA is TGTGCCATCAGTAGGGACTGGAACACTGAAGCTTTCTTT. This sequence encodes CAISRDWNTEAFF.

This chain uses TRBV28 with TRBJ2-7, with 8 bases aligning to TRBD1. V lost 2 bases, J lost 5 bases, and 8 bases stayed unmatched. The CDR3 is made up of 15 amino acids. From germline, CDR1 is MDHEN and CDR2 SYDVKM. Here the CDR3 reads CASSLVSRGRDEQYF. The CDR3 nucleotides read TGTGCCAGCAGTTTAGTGTCCAGGGGGCGCGACGAGCAGTACTTC.

The gene calls are TRBV19 and TRBJ2-7; a weak D match, TRBD1 (6 bases). The CDR3 spans 15 residues. Germline V gene sequence: CDR1 LNHDA, CDR2 SQIVND (reference sequence). Trimming pared 1 base from V and 2 bases from J, leaving 12 bases between. The CDR3 nucleotides read TGTGCCAGTAGTATAGGGTTTGGACAGCCCTACGAGCAGTACTTC. It specifies CASSIGFGQPYEQYF. The full variable domain, completed using reference TRBV19 and TRBJ2-7, is DGGITQSPKYLFRKEGQNVTLSCEQNLNHDAMYWYRQDPGQGLRLIYYSQIVNDFQKGDIAEGYSVSREKKESFPLTVTSAQKNPTAFYLCASSIGFGQPYEQYFGPGTRLTVT.

The count of this clone is one. CDR3 sequence: CASSFGGEQFF. In DNA, the CDR3 is TGTGCCAGTAGTTTCGGGGGTGAGCAGTTCTTC. The chain couples TRBV11-3 to TRBJ2-1, with a weak D call TRBD2 (6 bases). The CDR3 loop spans 11 amino acids. The V gene's germline CDR1 is SGHNT and CDR2 YENEEA. Trimming shortened V by 9 bases and J by 9 bases, and 12 bases separated the two germline ends.

This chain links TRBV6-2 or TRBV6-3 with TRBJ1-1; no clear D. Germline-derived CDR1 and CDR2 are MNHEY and SVGEGT. V was pared by 0 bases and J by 1 base, with 6 bases between. The CDR3 totals 14 residues. CDR3 DNA: TGTGCCAGCAGTTACTCGACAAAGAACACTGAAGCTTTCTTT. Translating it yields CASSYSTKNTEAFF.

This chain links TRBV6-6 with TRBJ1-6; D not certain. V was pared by 10 bases and J by 10 bases, with 14 bases between. This CDR3 comprises 12 residues. Germline V gene data show CDR1 as MNHNY and CDR2 as SVGAGI (reference sequence). The CDR3 coding sequence is TGTGCCACCTTAGGAGTGGCGTCACCCCTCCACTTT. This translates into CATLGVASPLHF.

The genes are TRBV21-1 and TRBJ2-7; the table assigns TRBD2, which was not confirmed against the DNA. TRBV21-1 constitutes a pseudogene. The CDR3 sequence is 20 residues long. CDR3 sequence reads: CASSKKVSRGAQQPSYEQYF. The CDR3 coding sequence is TGTGCCAGCAGCAAAAAGGTGTCCCGGGGAGCACAGCAGCCCTCCTACGAGCAGTACTTC.

J is TRBJ1-3 and V is TRBV6-5; D not resolved. Germline assignment: CDR1 MNHEY and CDR2 SVGAGI. Trimming took 0 bases from V and 7 from J, leaving 10 bases between them. This CDR3 contains 14 residues. In DNA, the CDR3 is TGTGCCAGCAGTTACTCGCCAAACGGCAACACCATATATTTT. Protein: CASSYSPNGNTIYF.

The chain combines TRBV9 with TRBJ2-1; the match to TRBD2 covers 11 bases. CDR1 is SGDLS and CDR2 is YYNGEE in the germline V gene. The trim removed 0 bases at V and 8 bases at J, leaving 10 bases unmatched. The CDR3 length is 17 residues. The DNA of the CDR3 is TGTGCCAGCAGCGTAGCGGGTAGCGGGGGGGCCTTGGATGAGCAGTTCTTC. It specifies CASSVAGSGGALDEQFF.

The chain links TRBV27 to TRBJ2-4; D remains ambiguous. Germline lookup yields CDR1 MNHEY and CDR2 SMNVEV (reference sequence). Trimming pared 8 bases from V and 0 bases from J, leaving 8 bases between. The CDR3 length is 13 residues. The CDR3: CASADLAKNIQYF. As DNA, the CDR3 is TGTGCCAGCGCAGATCTAGCCAAAAACATTCAGTACTTC.

The J gene is TRBJ2-3, the V gene TRBV3-1 (or the pseudogene TRBV3-2); D is unresolved. Germline V gene sequence: CDR1 LGHDT, CDR2 YNNKEL (reference sequence). The CDR3 is 12 residues long. V was clipped by 4 bases and J by 10 bases, with 12 bases between them. CDR3 residues: CASSLADQAQYF. DNA for the CDR3: TGTGCCAGCAGCCTCGCGGACCAAGCGCAGTATTTT.

This sequence joins TRBV4-3 and TRBJ2-2; D is ambiguous. Germline values: CDR1 LGHNA, CDR2 YSLEER. V lost 0 bases and J lost 11, with 10 bases in between. The CDR3 spans 13 residues. CDR3 region: CASSQDVRTELFF. The CDR3 DNA is TGCGCCAGCAGCCAAGATGTGAGAACCGAGCTGTTTTTT.

The chain uses TRBV2 and TRBJ1-1, with D unclear. V lost 6 bases and J 5 bases, leaving 16 bases between the germline ends. From germline, CDR1 is SNHLY and CDR2 FYNNEI. The CDR3 sequence is 14 residues long. DNA of the CDR3: TGTGCCAGCAGCGCCTTTGCGGGTGGGACTGAAGCTTTCTTT. This codes for CASSAFAGGTEAFF.

The chain combines TRBV2 with TRBJ2-4; tentative D call: TRBD1 (5 bases). V lost 1 base and J lost 15, with 16 bases in between. This CDR3 contains 13 residues. Germline V CDR1 and CDR2: SNHLY, FYNNEI. The CDR3 here is CASSEEIGDLLYF. The CDR3 coding sequence is TGTGCCAGCAGTGAAGAAATAGGGGATTTGTTGTACTTC. Full variable domain (rest looked up from reference TRBV2 and TRBJ2-4): EPEVTQTPSHQVTQMGQEVILRCVPISNHLYFYWYRQILGQKVEFLVSFYNNEISEKSEIFDDQFSVERPDGSNFTLKIRSTKLEDSAMYFCASSEEIGDLLYFGAGTRLSVL.

The rearrangement uses TRBV18 and TRBJ1-5; TRBD1 is a possible D gene (6 bases). Germline lookup yields CDR1 KGHSH and CDR2 LQKENI. Between the trimmed V and J ends, which lost 4 bases and 4 bases, there was a span of 11 bases. CDR3 length: 14 amino acids. This chain's CDR3 is CASSQDSGNQPQHF. The CDR3 DNA is TGTGCCAGCTCACAGGACAGTGGGAATCAGCCCCAGCATTTT.

This chain uses TRBV10-3 with TRBJ2-2; possibly TRBD1 for D (5 bases). The V end was cut by 3 bases, the J end by 4 bases, with 15 bases between. Germline CDR1 ENHRY, CDR2 SYGVKD. The CDR3 is made up of 16 amino acids. The CDR3 DNA is TGTGCCATCAGTGACCCTGGAACAGGTCTCACCGGGGAGCTGTTTTTT. Protein sequence: CAISDPGTGLTGELFF.

This clone is a singleton in its sample. The CDR3 spells CASSLRDRGLYEQYF. CDR3 nucleotides: TGTGCCAGCAGCCTCCGGGACAGGGGCCTCTACGAGCAGTACTTC. V usage is TRBV7-2 and J usage is TRBJ2-7; 10 bases map to TRBD1. The junction had 7 bases not matched to a gene; V was cut back by 5 bases and J by 3 bases. This CDR3 has 15 amino acids. Germline values: CDR1 SGHTA, CDR2 FQGNSA.

V is TRBV14 and J is TRBJ2-5; D may be TRBD2 (5 bases). The CDR3 runs to 14 residues. The V gene's germline CDR1 is SGHDN and CDR2 FVKESK. Trimming removed 5 bases from V and 7 bases from J, with 17 bases in between. CDR3 loop: CASSTLGDGVTQYF. The CDR3 DNA follows: TGTGCCAGCAGCACCCTGGGAGATGGGGTGACCCAGTACTTC.

The J gene is TRBJ1-2, the V gene TRBV5-1; 10 positions agree with TRBD1. J was trimmed by 4 bases and V by 4 bases; bases with no gene match: 7. The CDR3 extends over 15 amino acids. CDR1 and CDR2 from the germline V gene are SGHRS and YFSETQ. The CDR3 is CASSGGDRGSYGYTF. The CDR3 DNA reads TGCGCCAGCAGCGGAGGGGACAGGGGTAGCTATGGCTACACCTTC.

This clone was picked up a small number of times. The gene calls are TRBV12-2 and TRBJ2-7; TRBD2, the table's D call, lacks a check against the DNA. TRBV12-2 corresponds to a pseudogene. CDR3 length: 9 amino acids. CDR3 sequence reads: CASRPLRYF. Here the CDR3 DNA reads TGTGCAAGTCGCCCCCTTCGGTACTTC.

V usage is TRBV7-3 and J usage is TRBJ1-5, with D tentatively TRBD1 (5 bases). The length of the CDR3 is 16 residues. The ends were cut back, 2 bases at V and 5 bases at J, with 16 bases in the middle. Germline loops: CDR1 SGHTA, CDR2 FQGTGA. In nucleotides, the CDR3 is TGTGCCAGCAGCTTACGGGAACATCGGGGGGATCAGCCCCAGCATTTT. The encoded protein is CASSLREHRGDQPQHF.

J is TRBJ2-5 and V is TRBV18, with D perhaps TRBD2 (6 bases). V was clipped by 1 base and J by 2 bases, with 11 bases between them. The CDR3 length is 15 residues. Germline CDR1 is KGHSH and CDR2 is LQKENI. CDR3 sequence (DNA): TGTGCCAGCTCACCACTCGGGACTCCACAAGAGACCCAGTACTTC. It yields the protein CASSPLGTPQETQYF.

The V call is TRBV7-2, the J call TRBJ2-7; D remains unclear. The CDR3 sequence is 13 residues long. CDR1 is SGHTA, CDR2 FQGNSA, per germline. V lost 3 bases, J lost 6 bases, and 12 bases lay in between. CDR3 protein: CASSFPPAAEQYF. The CDR3 coding sequence is TGTGCCAGCAGCTTCCCCCCGGCCGCCGAGCAGTACTTC.

This clone was recorded only once. The rearrangement links TRBV11-3 to TRBJ2-3; no clear D gene. V dropped 2 bases and J dropped 8 bases, with 11 bases sitting between them. The CDR3 totals 13 residues. Germline CDR1 SGHNT, CDR2 YENEEA. The CDR3: CASSLQDPGTQYF. The CDR3 DNA reads TGTGCCAGCAGCTTACAGGACCCAGGTACGCAGTATTTT.

This chain joins TRBV10-3 and TRBJ1-6, with TRBD1 identical over 9 bases. Trimming at V came to 5 bases and at J to 10 bases, leaving 3 bases not matched to a gene. The CDR3 sequence is 13 residues long. Germline loops: CDR1 ENHRY, CDR2 SYGVKD. Here the CDR3 DNA reads TGTGCCATCAGTACCACAGGGGGCTCACCCCTCCACTTT. Amino acids: CAISTTGGSPLHF.

The chain couples TRBV10-3 to TRBJ2-3; a possible D gene is TRBD1 (5 bases). Germline V CDR1 and CDR2: ENHRY, SYGVKD. V lost 10 bases to trimming and J lost 9 bases, with 14 bases between them. The CDR3 is made up of 11 amino acids. The DNA for the CDR3 is TGTGCCACCTCGACAGAAAGGACGCAGTATTTT. It specifies CATSTERTQYF.

The J gene is TRBJ2-7, the V gene TRBV3-1 (or the pseudogene TRBV3-2); D may match TRBD1 or TRBD2 (5 bases each). The length of the CDR3 is 12 residues. Germline CDR1 LGHDT, CDR2 YNNKEL (reference sequence). V shed 4 bases and J shed 6 bases, with 10 bases lying between them. The CDR3 reads CASSLWGTEQYF. In nucleotides, the CDR3 is TGTGCCAGCAGCCTCTGGGGGACCGAGCAGTACTTC.